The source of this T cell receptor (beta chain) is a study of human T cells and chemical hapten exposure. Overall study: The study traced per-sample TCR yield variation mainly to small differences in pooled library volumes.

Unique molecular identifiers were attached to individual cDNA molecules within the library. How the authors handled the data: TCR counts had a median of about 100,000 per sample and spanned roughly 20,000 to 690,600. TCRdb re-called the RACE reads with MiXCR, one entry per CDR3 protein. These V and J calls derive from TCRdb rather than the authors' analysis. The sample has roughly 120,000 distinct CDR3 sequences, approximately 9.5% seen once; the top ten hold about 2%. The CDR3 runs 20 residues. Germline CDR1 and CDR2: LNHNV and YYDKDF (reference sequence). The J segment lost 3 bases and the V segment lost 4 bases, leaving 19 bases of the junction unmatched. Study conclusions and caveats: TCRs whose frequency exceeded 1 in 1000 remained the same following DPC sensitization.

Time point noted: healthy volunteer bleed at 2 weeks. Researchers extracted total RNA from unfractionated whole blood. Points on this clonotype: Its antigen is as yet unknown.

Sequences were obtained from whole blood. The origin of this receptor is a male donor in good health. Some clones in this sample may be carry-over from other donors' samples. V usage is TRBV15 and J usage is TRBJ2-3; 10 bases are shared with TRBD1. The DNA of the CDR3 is TGTGCCACCAGCAAAGACACATCGCGACAGGGGGCGTTTAGTACAGATACGCAGTATTTT. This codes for CATSKDTSRQGAFSTDTQYF.